Listed below are T cell receptor beta chains from one sample, sequenced in a study of T-cell reconstitution after alpha-beta-depleted transplantation in children. TCRdb fed the PCR reads into MiXCR, producing one record per CDR3 protein. The sample lists almost 600,000 distinct CDR3 sequences, approximately 30% seen once, with around a third in the top ten. This specimen was PBMCs, taken before TCRalphabeta/CD19-depleted stem cell transplant. These receptors all stem from a boy younger than two with Wiskott-Aldrich syndrome, due to receive a stem cell transplant. Each CDR3 is given with its conserved first and last residue. The D gene is left open where the match is weak. The size of a clone is reported for some rows only, either as once, few or many, or as a class for expanded clones.

D,size,J,V,CDR3,DNA
.,once,TRBJ2-5,TRBV10-3,CAISSDNKAAQETQYF,TGTGCCATCAGTTCAGATAATAAAGCGGCCCAAGAGACCCAGTACTTC
TRBD2,.,TRBJ2-3,TRBV7-2,CASSSQAGFTDTQYF,TGTGCCAGCAGCTCCCAAGCGGGGTTCACAGATACGCAGTATTTT
TRBD1,few,TRBJ1-3,TRBV20-1,CSARDQGATGNTIYF,TGCAGTGCTAGAGATCAGGGGGCCACTGGAAACACCATATATTTT
TRBD1,.,TRBJ2-7,TRBV2,CASRADRGLYEQYF,TGTGCCAGCAGGGCCGACAGGGGTCTGTACGAGCAGTACTTC
TRBD1,few,TRBJ2-1,TRBV12-3/TRBV12-4,CASSFQTGSLLYNEQFF,TGTGCCAGCAGTTTTCAGACAGGGTCCCTCCTTTACAATGAGCAGTTCTTC
TRBD2,.,TRBJ2-1,TRBV20-1,CSASELAGRASDEQFF,TGCAGTGCTAGCGAACTAGCGGGCCGTGCAAGCGATGAGCAGTTCTTC
TRBD2,.,TRBJ2-1,TRBV9,CASSTIAGGPNEQFF,TGTGCCAGCAGCACTATAGCGGGAGGGCCCAATGAGCAGTTCTTC
.,.,TRBJ1-4,TRBV18,CASSPRSSIATNEKLFF,TGTGCCAGCTCACCACGGTCATCTATTGCAACTAATGAAAAACTGTTTTTT
.,.,TRBJ2-7,TRBV7-9,CASSFRGNYEQYF,TGTGCCAGCAGCTTCCGGGGGAACTACGAGCAGTACTTC
.,.,TRBJ2-7,TRBV6-5,CASSYRQAAYEQYF,TGTGCCAGCAGTTACCGACAGGCGGCCTACGAGCAGTACTTC
TRBD1,.,TRBJ2-6,TRBV6-1,CASSLPGTGMRGANVLTF,TGTGCCAGCAGTCTCCCCGGGACAGGGATGCGGGGGGCCAACGTCCTGACTTTC
.,few,TRBJ2-2,TRBV5-1,CASSLFGTGELFF,TGCGCCAGCAGCTTGTTCGGGACCGGGGAGCTGTTTTTT
.,few,TRBJ2-7,TRBV3-1,CASSQKPGRNYEQYF,TGTGCCAGCAGCCAAAAACCCGGGCGGAACTACGAGCAGTACTTC
.,.,TRBJ2-5,TRBV2,CASSENRGSQETQYF,TGTGCCAGCAGTGAAAACCGCGGCAGCCAAGAGACCCAGTACTTC
.,.,TRBJ1-5,TRBV28,CASSFGQRNQPQHF,TGTGCCAGCAGTTTTGGACAGCGCAATCAGCCCCAGCATTTT
TRBD2,.,TRBJ2-5,TRBV7-8,CASRVHLLTSGSSEETQYF,TGTGCCAGCAGAGTTCATTTGCTCACTAGCGGGAGTTCTGAGGAGACCCAGTACTTC
TRBD2,.,TRBJ2-3,TRBV19,CASRDSGLAGTDTQYF,TGTGCCAGTAGGGATTCGGGACTAGCGGGAACAGATACGCAGTATTTT
.,.,TRBJ2-1,TRBV12-3/TRBV12-4,CASSPGTRSSYYEQFF,TGTGCCAGCAGTCCCGGGACTCGTAGCTCCTACTATGAGCAGTTCTTC
TRBD2,.,TRBJ2-5,TRBV27,CASRESGRVKGTQYF,TGTGCCAGCAGGGAAAGCGGGAGGGTTAAAGGGACCCAGTACTTC
.,.,TRBJ2-1,TRBV11-3,CASSSKLAVWNEQFF,TGTGCCAGCAGCTCCAAGTTAGCCGTATGGAATGAGCAGTTCTTC
.,few,TRBJ2-5,TRBV5-1,CASSLTSWETQYF,TGCGCCAGCAGCTTAACCTCCTGGGAGACCCAGTACTTC
.,few,TRBJ2-1,TRBV4-1,CASNTRDFSYNEQFF,TGCGCCAGCAATACCCGGGACTTCTCCTACAATGAGCAGTTCTTC
.,few,TRBJ2-7,TRBV7-6,CASSLVTLGNEQYF,TGTGCCAGCAGCTTAGTTACGTTAGGCAACGAGCAGTACTTC
TRBD1,.,TRBJ1-3,TRBV20-1,CSARETGFTGNTIYF,TGCAGTGCTAGGGAGACAGGGTTTACTGGAAACACCATATATTTT
.,.,TRBJ2-7,TRBV20-1,CSAKGKNEQYF,TGCAGTGCTAAAGGAAAAAACGAGCAGTACTTC
.,.,TRBJ2-5,TRBV5-1,CASSLVSDRGETQYF,TGCGCCAGCAGCTTGGTTAGCGACAGAGGGGAGACCCAGTACTTC
.,few,TRBJ2-2,TRBV7-9,CASSSVGGELFF,TGTGCCAGCAGCTCCGTAGGCGGGGAGCTGTTTTTT
.,.,TRBJ2-5,TRBV10-1,CASSASGRGETQYF,TGCGCCAGCAGTGCATCGGGGCGCGGGGAGACCCAGTACTTC
TRBD2,.,TRBJ2-1,TRBV20-1,CSARIRLAAYNEQFF,TGCAGTGCTAGGATACGACTAGCGGCCTACAATGAGCAGTTCTTC
.,.,TRBJ1-5,TRBV4-1,CASSQGGRNNQPQHF,TGCGCCAGCAGCCAAGGGGGACGGAACAATCAGCCCCAGCATTTT
TRBD2,.,TRBJ2-2,TRBV24-1,CATSDETSVTGELFF,TGTGCCACCAGTGATGAGACTAGCGTCACCGGGGAGCTGTTTTTT
.,.,TRBJ2-3,TRBV24-1,CATSERGTSTDTQYF,TGTGCCACCAGTGAGAGAGGGACTAGCACAGATACGCAGTATTTT
.,many,TRBJ1-5,TRBV20-1,CSARGDGNQPQHF,TGCAGTGCTAGAGGGGACGGCAATCAGCCCCAGCATTTT
.,.,TRBJ2-2,TRBV20-1,CSVRRYGITGELFF,TGCAGTGTCAGACGTTACGGGATAACCGGGGAGCTGTTTTTT
.,few,TRBJ1-5,TRBV29-1,CSVSWGQGAGQPQHF,TGCAGCGTGTCTTGGGGGCAGGGAGCAGGTCAGCCCCAGCATTTT
.,.,TRBJ2-3,TRBV24-1,CATSDFASNTDTQYF,TGTGCCACCAGTGATTTTGCCAGCAACACAGATACGCAGTATTTT
.,few,TRBJ2-7,TRBV29-1,CSVEVLASYEQYF,TGCAGCGTTGAGGTCTTAGCCTCCTACGAGCAGTACTTC
.,few,TRBJ2-7,TRBV20-1,CSAGWRVYEQYF,TGCAGTGCTGGCTGGAGGGTCTACGAGCAGTACTTC
TRBD1,.,TRBJ2-1,TRBV12-3/TRBV12-4,CASTLLQGQRPYNEQFF,TGTGCCAGCACGTTATTACAGGGACAGCGGCCCTACAATGAGCAGTTCTTC